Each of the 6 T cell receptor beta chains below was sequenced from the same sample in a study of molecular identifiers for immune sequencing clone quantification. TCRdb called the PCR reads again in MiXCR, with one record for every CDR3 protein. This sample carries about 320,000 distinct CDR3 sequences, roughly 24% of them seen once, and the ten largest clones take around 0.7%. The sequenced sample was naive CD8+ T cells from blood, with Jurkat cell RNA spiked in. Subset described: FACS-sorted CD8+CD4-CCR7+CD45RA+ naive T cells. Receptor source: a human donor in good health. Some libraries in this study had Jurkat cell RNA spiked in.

The DNA of the CDR3 is TGCGCCAGCAGCCACGGGACTAGCGGGGGGCCAAGCTCCTACAATGAGCAGTTCTTC. It specifies CASSHGTSGGPSSYNEQFF. The chain couples TRBV4-3 to TRBJ2-1, with 15 bases matching TRBD2. With 3 bases clipped from V and 0 bases from J, the junction kept 6 bases outside the gene matches. The CDR3 is made up of 19 amino acids. Germline-derived CDR1 and CDR2 are LGHNA and YSLEER.

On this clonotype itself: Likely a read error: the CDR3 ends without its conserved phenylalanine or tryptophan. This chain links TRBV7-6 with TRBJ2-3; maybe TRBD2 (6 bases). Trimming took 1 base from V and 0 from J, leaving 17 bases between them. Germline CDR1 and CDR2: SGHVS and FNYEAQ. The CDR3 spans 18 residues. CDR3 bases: TGTGCCAGCAGCTTAGAGGCTAGCGCGAGTTTGAGCACAGATACGCAGTATCTT. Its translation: CASSLEASASLSTDTQYL.

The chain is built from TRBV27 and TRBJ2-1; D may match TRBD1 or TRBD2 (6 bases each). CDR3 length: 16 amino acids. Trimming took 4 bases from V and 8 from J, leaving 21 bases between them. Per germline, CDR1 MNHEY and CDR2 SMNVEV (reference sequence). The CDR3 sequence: CASSSQGGGYSYEQFF. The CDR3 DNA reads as TGTGCCAGCAGTTCCCAAGGAGGGGGGTACAGTTATGAGCAGTTCTTC.

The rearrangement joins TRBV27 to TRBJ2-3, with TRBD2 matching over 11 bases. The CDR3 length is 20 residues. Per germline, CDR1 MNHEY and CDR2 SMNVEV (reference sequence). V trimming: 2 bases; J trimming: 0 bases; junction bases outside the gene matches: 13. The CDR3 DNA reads TGTGCCAGCAGTTTAAATTGGGGACTAGCGGCAGTTGGAAGCACAGATACGCAGTATTTT. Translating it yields CASSLNWGLAAVGSTDTQYF.

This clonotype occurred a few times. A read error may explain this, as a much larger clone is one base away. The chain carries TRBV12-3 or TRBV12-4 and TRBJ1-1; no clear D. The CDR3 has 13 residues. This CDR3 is CASQTGPLTEASF. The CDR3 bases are TGTGCCAGCCAGACGGGCCCCCTCACTGAAGCTTCCTTT.

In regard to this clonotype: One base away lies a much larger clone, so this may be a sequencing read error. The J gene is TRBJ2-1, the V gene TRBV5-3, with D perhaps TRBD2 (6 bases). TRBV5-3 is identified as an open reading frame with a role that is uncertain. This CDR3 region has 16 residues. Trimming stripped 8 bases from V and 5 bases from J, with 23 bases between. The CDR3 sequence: CASSAATSWTNNEQFF. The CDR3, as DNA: TGTGCCAGCAGCGCTGCGACGTCCTGGACTAACAATGAGCAGTTCTTC.